Each of the 18 T cell receptor beta chains below was sequenced from the same sample in a study of control samples from healthy donors and cancer patients (dated by TCRdb to 2020 to 2021). Receptors were amplified or captured by the immunoSEQ multiplex PCR assay. In TCRdb, the immuneACCESS table is reduced to in-frame sequences with V and J assigned. These tables do not hold every clone; where another copy was compared, an unresolved V gene accounts for under half, and the others remain unexplained. In this sample the table shows 100,000 to 150,000 clones, roughly 90% of which occur a single time. The ten largest clones represent approximately 2.2% of the sample. The source material was blood. The source is a woman between 50 and 59 years old in good health.

The chain is built from TRBV6-5 and TRBJ2-5; TRBD2 aligns across 7 bases. CDR3 size: 15 residues. Germline V lookup: CDR1 MNHEY, CDR2 SVGAGI. V lost 8 bases to trimming and J lost 0 bases; unmatched junction nucleotides: 9. This chain's CDR3 is CASFERDAHQETQYF. In DNA form, the CDR3 reads TGTGCCAGCTTTGAGCGGGACGCTCACCAAGAGACCCAGTACTTC.

The rearrangement links TRBV4-2 to TRBJ2-3; 9 nucleotides agree with TRBD2. Germline values: CDR1 LGHNA, CDR2 YNFKEQ. J lost 0 bases, V lost 4 bases, and 17 bases had no gene match. CDR3 length: 20 amino acids. CDR3 DNA: TGTGCCAGCAGCCCCCTACGTGGACTAGCGAACACACGTAGCACAGATACGCAGTATTTT. Translation gives CASSPLRGLANTRSTDTQYF.

The V call is TRBV5-4, the J call TRBJ2-5; D may be TRBD1 (6 bases). This CDR3 contains 14 residues. V was shortened by 7 bases and J by 1 base, with 14 bases between the two germline ends. From germline, CDR1 is SGHNT and CDR2 YYREEE (reference sequence). Here the CDR3 reads CASGTQGSQETQYF. CDR3 coding DNA: TGTGCCAGCGGCACACAGGGTTCCCAAGAGACCCAGTACTTC.

V usage is TRBV24-1 and J usage is TRBJ2-1; D uncertain. This CDR3 has 12 residues. Per the germline V gene, CDR1 is KGHDR and CDR2 is SFDVKD. V was shortened by 5 bases and J by 3 bases, with 4 bases between the two germline ends. CDR3 in DNA: TGTGCCACCAGTGTCAGCTACAATGAGCAGTTCTTC. It yields the protein CATSVSYNEQFF.

This chain connects TRBV7-9 to TRBJ2-2; D possibly matches TRBD1 or TRBD2 (5 bases each). Germline values: CDR1 SEHNR, CDR2 FQNEAQ (reference sequence). This CDR3 spans 15 amino acids. Deletions cut 11 bases from V and 3 bases from J, with 19 bases between. The CDR3 is CALPRGETYTGELFF. CDR3 nucleotides: TGTGCCCTGCCTAGAGGGGAGACCTACACCGGGGAGCTGTTTTTT. Full variable domain (remainder filled in from reference TRBV7-9 and TRBJ2-2): DTGVSQNPRHKITKRGQNVTFRCDPISEHNRLYWYRQTLGQGPEFLTYFQNEAQLEKSRLLSDRFSAERPKGSFSTLEIQRTEQGDSAMYLCALPRGETYTGELFFGEGSRLTVL.

Concerning this clone: The same CDR3 arises from other DNA sequences in this sample as well. The chain combines TRBV24-1 with TRBJ2-5, with TRBD2 matching over 10 bases. From germline, CDR1 is KGHDR and CDR2 SFDVKD. Trimming removed 2 bases from V and 1 base from J; junction bases left unmatched: 3. This CDR3 has 16 residues. The CDR3 sequence is CATSDSAGGGQETQYF. The CDR3, as DNA: TGTGCCACCAGTGATTCAGCGGGGGGGGGCCAAGAGACCCAGTACTTC.

The V and J genes are TRBV27 and TRBJ2-7, with TRBD2 matching 8 bases. Looked up from germline, CDR1 is MNHEY and CDR2 is SMNVEV (reference sequence). The trim removed 5 bases at V and 3 bases at J, leaving 9 bases unmatched. This CDR3 has 15 residues. In nucleotides, the CDR3 is TGTGCCAGCAGTCACGAAGCGGGAGTAGGCTACGAGCAGTACTTC. Amino acid sequence: CASSHEAGVGYEQYF.

The CDR3 DNA is TGTGCCAGCTCACCACCTGTGACAATCACCCTCGGAAACACCATATATTTT. It translates to CASSPPVTITLGNTIYF. V usage is TRBV18 and J usage is TRBJ1-3; D ambiguous. Germline assignment: CDR1 KGHSH and CDR2 LQKENI. V was shortened by 0 bases and J by 4 bases, with 16 bases between the two germline ends. This CDR3 has 17 amino acids.

A remark on this clone: This same CDR3 is encoded by further DNA sequences in the sample. This sequence joins TRBV5-1 and TRBJ2-2; tentatively, D is TRBD2 (5 bases). The CDR3 contains 13 residues. Germline V gene data show CDR1 as SGHRS and CDR2 as YFSETQ. CDR3 in amino acids: CASASPGSGELFF. CDR3 bases: TGCGCTAGCGCCTCCCCCGGGTCCGGGGAGCTGTTTTTT.

DNA for the CDR3: TGTGCCAGCAGCTTGGGTTCGGCGAGCCAAAAGAACACTGAAGCTTTCTTT. As protein: CASSLGSASQKNTEAFF. The rearrangement joins TRBV5-4 to TRBJ1-1; no clear D gene. Germline lookup yields CDR1 SGHNT and CDR2 YYREEE (reference sequence). There are 17 residues in the CDR3. V dropped 0 bases and J dropped 1 base, with 16 bases sitting between them.

This chain connects TRBV6-1 to TRBJ1-1; 8 bases agree with TRBD1. CDR3 size: 16 residues. Trimming cost V 0 bases and J 6 bases; bases outside gene matches: 9. Germline CDR1 and CDR2: MNHNS and SASEGT. In DNA, the CDR3 is TGTGCCAGCAGTGAAGCGATGGGGCAGGGGGCGTCTGAAGCTTTCTTT. Translating gives CASSEAMGQGASEAFF.

This chain links TRBV5-1 with TRBJ2-1; the match to TRBD2 covers 9 bases. The CDR3 length is 15 residues. Germline-derived CDR1 and CDR2 are SGHRS and YFSETQ. Trimming removed 7 bases from V and 8 bases from J; junction bases left unmatched: 13. CDR3 residues: CASCSLAGRGDEQFF. In nucleotides, the CDR3 is TGCGCCAGCTGCTCCCTAGCGGGAAGAGGGGATGAGCAGTTCTTC. Supplemented by reference TRBV5-1 and TRBJ2-1, the full variable domain reads KAGVTQTPRYLIKTRGQQVTLSCSPISGHRSVSWYQQTPGQGLQFLFEYFSETQRNKGNFPGRFSGRQFSNSRSEMNVSTLELGDSALYLCASCSLAGRGDEQFFGPGTRLTVL.

The V and J genes are TRBV3-1 (or the pseudogene TRBV3-2) and TRBJ1-2, with D perhaps matching TRBD1 (6 bases). CDR1 and CDR2 from the germline V gene are LGHDT and YNNKEL (reference sequence). The CDR3 is 15 amino acids. With 1 base removed from V and 3 bases from J, the gap between germline ends came to 12 bases. The CDR3 nucleotides read TGTGCCAGCAGCCAAGGTCCAGGGGACGACTATGGCTACACCTTC. Protein sequence: CASSQGPGDDYGYTF.

CDR3 amino acids: CASSKEGQGYNEQFF. The CDR3 region has the DNA TGCGCCAGCAGCAAGGAAGGACAGGGTTACAATGAGCAGTTCTTC. The rearrangement joins TRBV5-1 to TRBJ2-1; 8 bases line up with TRBD1. V shed 4 bases, J shed 4 bases, and the junction held 7 bases outside the gene matches. Germline CDR1 SGHRS, CDR2 YFSETQ. CDR3 length: 15 amino acids.

V gene TRBV3-1 (or the pseudogene TRBV3-2) combines with J gene TRBJ1-1; possible D gene TRBD1, 6 bases. V was trimmed by 4 bases and J by 4 bases, leaving 16 bases between them. This CDR3 comprises 15 residues. The germline V gene has CDR1 LGHDT and CDR2 YNNKEL (reference sequence). The CDR3 loop is CASSPKGGGGTEAFF. In DNA, the CDR3 is TGTGCCAGCAGCCCAAAGGGGGGGGGTGGCACTGAAGCTTTCTTT.

V is TRBV2 and J is TRBJ2-2, with 7 nucleotides matching TRBD1. Germline CDR1 SNHLY, CDR2 FYNNEI. The trim removed 4 bases at V and 4 bases at J, leaving 9 bases unmatched. This CDR3 is 16 amino acids long. CDR3 sequence reads: CASSGGRGIVTGELFF. The CDR3 DNA reads TGTGCCAGCAGTGGAGGCAGGGGGATTGTCACCGGGGAGCTGTTTTTT.

J is TRBJ1-1 and V is TRBV6-6; D unresolved. V shed 1 base and J shed 3 bases, with 3 bases lying between them. This CDR3 spans 12 amino acids. The V gene's germline CDR1 is MNHNY and CDR2 SVGAGI (reference sequence). CDR3 nucleotides: TGTGCCAGCAGTTACTTTGACACTGAAGCTTTCTTT. Translating it yields CASSYFDTEAFF.

The chain recombines TRBV30 with TRBJ2-5, with D unresolved. This CDR3 comprises 11 residues. Germline loops: CDR1 GTSNPN, CDR2 SVGIG (reference sequence). Between the trimmed V and J ends, which lost 2 bases and 7 bases, there was a span of 8 bases. The CDR3 region has the DNA TGTGCCTGGAGTACTCTACTGACCCAGTACTTC. Translated: CAWSTLLTQYF.